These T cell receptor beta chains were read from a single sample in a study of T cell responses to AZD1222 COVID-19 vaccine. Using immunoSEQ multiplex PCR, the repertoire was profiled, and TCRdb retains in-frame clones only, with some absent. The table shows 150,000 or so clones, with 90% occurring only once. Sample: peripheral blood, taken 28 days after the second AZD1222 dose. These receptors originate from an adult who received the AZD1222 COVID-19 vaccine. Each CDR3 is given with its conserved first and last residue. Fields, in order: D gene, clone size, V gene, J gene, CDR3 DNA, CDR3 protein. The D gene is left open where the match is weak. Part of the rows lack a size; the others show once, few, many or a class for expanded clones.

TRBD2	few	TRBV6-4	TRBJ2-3	TGTGCCAGCAGTGGTAGCGGGGACACAGATACGCAGTATTTT	CASSGSGDTDTQYF
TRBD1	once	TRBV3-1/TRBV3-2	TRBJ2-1	TGTGCCAGCAGCCAATGGTATCCGGGACAGGGGGCATCTAGGAATGAGCAGTTCTTC	CASSQWYPGQGASRNEQFF
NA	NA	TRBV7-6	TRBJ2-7	TGTGCCAGCAGGCTTAGTCCCACCTACGAGCAGTACTTC	CASRLSPTYEQYF
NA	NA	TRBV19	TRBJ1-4	TGTGCCAGTACGTCAGGCGAAGCAACTAATGAAAAACTGTTTTTT	CASTSGEATNEKLFF
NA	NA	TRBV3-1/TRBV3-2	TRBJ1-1	TGTGCCAGCAGCCAAGGGGCGTACATTGGCACTGAAGCTTTCTTT	CASSQGAYIGTEAFF
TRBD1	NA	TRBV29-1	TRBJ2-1	TGCAGCGTCGACCGGGACAGGGACAATGAGCAGTTCTTC	CSVDRDRDNEQFF
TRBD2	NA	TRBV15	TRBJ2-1	TGTGCCACCAGCCGGCGGGTGGTGGGACTAGCAAATGAGCAGTTCTTC	CATSRRVVGLANEQFF
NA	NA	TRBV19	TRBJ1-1	TGTGCCAGTAGTTACGACAGAATCACTGAAGCTTTCTTT	CASSYDRITEAFF
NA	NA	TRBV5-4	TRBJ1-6	TGTGCCAGCAGCTTGGGCTCCCCTCTGGAGAATTCACCCCTCCACTTT	CASSLGSPLENSPLHF
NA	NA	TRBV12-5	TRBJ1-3	TGTGCTAGTGGTTTGCCCCGGACAGACTCTGGAAACACCATATATTTT	CASGLPRTDSGNTIYF
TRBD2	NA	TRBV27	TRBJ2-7	TGTGCCAGCAGTCCCCGGGGCGGGGGCTCCTACGAGCAGTACTTC	CASSPRGGGSYEQYF
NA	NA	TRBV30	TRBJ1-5	TGTGCCTGGAGTGCCCAGGGTTCGCAGCCCCAGCATTTT	CAWSAQGSQPQHF
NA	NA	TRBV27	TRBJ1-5	TGTGCCAGCAGTTTAGGTGGGGGCTGGAATCAGCCCCAGCATTTT	CASSLGGGWNQPQHF
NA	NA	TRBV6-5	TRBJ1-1	TGTGCCAGCAGTCCTCGGATGAACACTGAAGCTTTCTTT	CASSPRMNTEAFF
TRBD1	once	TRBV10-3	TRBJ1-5	TGTGCCATCAGTGAGTCGGGGACAGGAATCGATCAGCCCCAGCATTTT	CAISESGTGIDQPQHF
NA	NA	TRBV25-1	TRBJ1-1	TGTGCCAGCAGAAGCGAGGGCTTCACTGAAGCTTTCTTT	CASRSEGFTEAFF
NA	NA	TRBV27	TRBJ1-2	TGTGCCAGCAGTTTCGGTCAGGGCGGCGGCTACACCTTC	CASSFGQGGGYTF
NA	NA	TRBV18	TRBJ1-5	TGTGCCAGCTCACCAGGGAATAATAATCAGCCCCAGCATTTT	CASSPGNNNQPQHF
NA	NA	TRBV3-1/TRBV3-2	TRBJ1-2	TGTGCCAGCAGCCGAGGACAGTCCAGGACCTATGGCTACACCTTC	CASSRGQSRTYGYTF
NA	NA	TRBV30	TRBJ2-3	TGTGCCTCAACAGGGTCTAGCACAGATACGCAGTATTTT	CASTGSSTDTQYF
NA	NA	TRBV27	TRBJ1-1	TGTGCCAGCTATAAAGCCGGGACGACAACGAAATTCACTGAAGCTTTCTTT	CASYKAGTTTKFTEAFF
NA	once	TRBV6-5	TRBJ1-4	TGTGCCAGCAGTTACGTACCAGATTCAACTAATGAAAAACTGTTTTTT	CASSYVPDSTNEKLFF
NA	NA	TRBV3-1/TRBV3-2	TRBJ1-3	TGTGCCAGCAGCCGGACGGGAGGAAACACCATATATTTT	CASSRTGGNTIYF
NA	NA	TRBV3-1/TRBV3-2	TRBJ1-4	TGTGCCAGCGCCCTCGGGGGGATCAGTGAAAAACTGTTTTTT	CASALGGISEKLFF
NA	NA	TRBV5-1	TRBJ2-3	TGCGCCAGCAGCTCGGGACAATACCAGGCGGATACGCAGTATTTT	CASSSGQYQADTQYF
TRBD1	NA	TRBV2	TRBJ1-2	TGTGCCAGCAGTGCTCTAGGGACAGGCATCTATGGCTACACCTTC	CASSALGTGIYGYTF
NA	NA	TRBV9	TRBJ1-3	TGTGCCAGCAGCGTAGGGGGCAGGGGAGGGGACACCATATATTTT	CASSVGGRGGDTIYF
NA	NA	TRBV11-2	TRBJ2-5	TGTGCCAGCAGCTCGAAAGAGACCCAGTACTTC	CASSSKETQYF
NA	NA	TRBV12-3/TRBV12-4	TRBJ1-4	TGTGCCACCCTCTCTCTCTGGGAAAAAATGTTTTTT	CATLSLWEKMFF
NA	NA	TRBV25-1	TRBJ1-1	TGTGCCACAACCGGGCAGCGGCACACTGAAGCTTTCTTT	CATTGQRHTEAFF
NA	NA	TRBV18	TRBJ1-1	TGTGCCACCACGGAGGGACCGAACACTGAAGCTTTCTTT	CATTEGPNTEAFF
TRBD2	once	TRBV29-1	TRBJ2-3	TGCAGCGTGGAGACTAGCGGGGCAGATACGCAGTATTTT	CSVETSGADTQYF
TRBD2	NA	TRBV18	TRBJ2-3	TGTGCCAGCTCATCTCAGCGGGGGGGGAGAGATACGCAGTATTTT	CASSSQRGGRDTQYF
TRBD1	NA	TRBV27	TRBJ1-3	TGTGCCAGCGGCACAGGGGTGAGTGGAAACACCATATATTTT	CASGTGVSGNTIYF
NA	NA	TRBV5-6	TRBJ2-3	TGTGCCAGCAGCTTGGTACCGGACCCCAAGGACACAGATACGCAGTATTTT	CASSLVPDPKDTDTQYF
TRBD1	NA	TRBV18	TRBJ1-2	TGTGCCAGCTCAACCGGGACAGGGGGAGATGGCTACACCTTC	CASSTGTGGDGYTF
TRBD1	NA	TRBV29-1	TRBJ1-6	TGCAGCGTTGTACTCCCCGGGACAGGGAATTCACCCCTCCACTTT	CSVVLPGTGNSPLHF
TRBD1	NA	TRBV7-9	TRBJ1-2	TGTGCCAGCAGCTTAGGTGGGACAGCCTATGGCTACACCTTC	CASSLGGTAYGYTF
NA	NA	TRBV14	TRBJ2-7	TGTGCCAGCAGCCAGGGGACTCTCTTCGGCGAGCAGTACTTC	CASSQGTLFGEQYF
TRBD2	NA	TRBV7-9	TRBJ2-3	TGTGCCAGCAGATTGGGACTAGCAGCTAGCACAGATACGCAGTATTTT	CASRLGLAASTDTQYF
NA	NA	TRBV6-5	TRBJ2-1	TGTGCTAATCGGGGGGCGCGGGAGCAGTTCTTC	CANRGAREQFF
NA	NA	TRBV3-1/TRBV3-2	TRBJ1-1	TGTGCCAGCAGCCAAGTAATAGGGGGCACTGAAGCTTTCTTT	CASSQVIGGTEAFF
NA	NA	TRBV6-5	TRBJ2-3	TGTGCCAGCAGTTACTCTGCTAGTTCGGATACGCAGTATTTT	CASSYSASSDTQYF
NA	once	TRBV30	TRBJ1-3	TGTGCCTGGAGTGTAGGAGGAAACACCATATATTTT	CAWSVGGNTIYF
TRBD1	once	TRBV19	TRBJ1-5	TGTGCCAGTAGTAAGTCCTGGGGACAGACTCAGCCCCAGCATTTT	CASSKSWGQTQPQHF
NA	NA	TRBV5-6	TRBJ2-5	TGTGCCAGCAGCTTACAGAGACTGGAGACCCAGTACTTC	CASSLQRLETQYF
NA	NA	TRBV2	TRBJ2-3	TGTGCCAGCAGAGGAGGGGTGGGCACAGATACGCAGTATTTT	CASRGGVGTDTQYF
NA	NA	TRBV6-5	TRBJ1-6	TGTGCCAGCAGCCGAGGCCCAAACCCACCCCTCCACTTT	CASSRGPNPPLHF
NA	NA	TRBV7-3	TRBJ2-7	TGTGCCAGCAGCTTAGAGGGCACAGGATCCTACGAGCAGTACTTC	CASSLEGTGSYEQYF
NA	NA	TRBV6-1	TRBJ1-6	TGTGCCAGCAGTGTAATCGTAGCCGGGGTCAATTCACCCCTCCACTTT	CASSVIVAGVNSPLHF
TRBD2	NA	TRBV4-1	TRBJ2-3	TGCGCCAGCAGCGCTGGGACTAGCGGGCGCACAGATACGCAGTATTTT	CASSAGTSGRTDTQYF
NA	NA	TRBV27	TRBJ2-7	TGTGCCAGCAGACCCATGGTGGGGGCGTCCTACGAGCAGTACTTC	CASRPMVGASYEQYF
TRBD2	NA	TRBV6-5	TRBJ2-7	TGTGCCAGCAGTCACGCTAGCGGGACCTACGAGCAGTACTTC	CASSHASGTYEQYF
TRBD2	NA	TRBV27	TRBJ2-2	TGTGCCAGCAGGACCGGGACTAGCGTAACCGGGGAGCTGTTTTTT	CASRTGTSVTGELFF
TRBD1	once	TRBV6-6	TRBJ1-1	TGTGCCAGCCGGGGACAGGGGAAAATGAACACTGAAGCTTTCTTT	CASRGQGKMNTEAFF
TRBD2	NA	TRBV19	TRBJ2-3	TGTGCCAGTAGTATCGGAGCGGGGGGGAGCACAGATACGCAGTATTTT	CASSIGAGGSTDTQYF
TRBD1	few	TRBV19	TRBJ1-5	TGTGCCAGTAGTGCAACAGGGGAACAGCCCCAGCATTTT	CASSATGEQPQHF
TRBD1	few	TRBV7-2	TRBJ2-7	TGTGCCAGCAGCGCCGCAGGGGGCTACGAGCAGTACTTC	CASSAAGGYEQYF
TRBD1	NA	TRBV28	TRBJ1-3	TGTGCCAGCAGTTCCAACGGACAGGATGGAAACACCATATATTTT	CASSSNGQDGNTIYF